These 7 T cell receptor beta chains share one sample of origin, sequenced in a study of cytomegalovirus exposure and HLA in healthy donors. With 60 Vbeta and 13 Jbeta primers, the PCR was carried out. Assay: immunoSEQ multiplex PCR; the TCRdb copy retains only in-frame clones and omits some. Of roughly 150,000 clones in the sample, 60% to 85% are singletons; the top ten hold around 7%. What was sequenced was PBMCs. The origin of the receptors is a man aged 25-40 years in good health and CMV-seronegative.

The chain joins TRBV19 to TRBJ2-3, with D possibly being TRBD1 (5 bases). The CDR3 length is 14 residues. V lost 3 bases to trimming and J lost 6 bases, with 13 bases between them. The germline V gene encodes CDR1 LNHDA and CDR2 SQIVND (reference sequence). The chain's CDR3 is CASSISGAMDTQYF. Written as DNA, the CDR3 is TGTGCCAGTAGTATTAGTGGGGCCATGGATACGCAGTATTTT.

This clone came up a few times. J is TRBJ2-7 and V is TRBV28, with 8 positions matching TRBD2. The CDR3 extends over 16 amino acids. The V and J ends lost 4 bases and 4 bases, in that order; junction bases with no gene match: 12. Germline-derived CDR1 and CDR2 are MDHEN and SYDVKM. The CDR3: CASSSPSIAGLYEQYF. The CDR3 DNA reads TGTGCCAGCAGTTCCCCGAGCATAGCGGGGCTATACGAGCAGTACTTC.

The chain joins TRBV27 to TRBJ2-7; a weak D match, TRBD2 (6 bases). Between the trimmed V and J ends, which lost 1 base and 0 bases, there was a span of 10 bases. Per germline, CDR1 MNHEY and CDR2 SMNVEV (reference sequence). CDR3 length: 15 amino acids. CDR3 residues: CASSLFGGSSYEQYF. The DNA of the CDR3 is TGTGCCAGCAGTTTATTTGGGGGGTCCTCCTACGAGCAGTACTTC.

This chain joins TRBV13 and TRBJ2-7; no clear D gene. Trimming removed 1 base from V and 4 bases from J, with 2 bases in between. CDR1 is PRHDT, CDR2 FYEKMQ, per germline (reference sequence). This CDR3 is built from 11 residues. The CDR3 protein is CASSLAYEQYF. The CDR3 DNA is TGTGCCAGCAGCTTAGCATACGAGCAGTACTTC.

The chain carries TRBV9 and TRBJ2-2, with a tentative D call TRBD2 (5 bases). Germline V gene lookup returns CDR1 SGDLS and CDR2 YYNGEE. V lost 6 bases to trimming and J lost 6 bases, with 9 bases between them. CDR3 length: 12 residues. CDR3: CASTTGSGELFF. Written as DNA, the CDR3 is TGTGCCAGCACAACGGGGTCCGGGGAGCTGTTTTTT.

V is TRBV2 and J is TRBJ2-3, with 9 bases identical to TRBD2. CDR1 is SNHLY and CDR2 is FYNNEI in the germline V gene. The CDR3 runs to 14 residues. Trimming cost V 4 bases and J 4 bases; bases outside gene matches: 3. The CDR3 nucleotides read TGTGCCAGCAGTGTGCTAGCGGGGTCAGATACGCAGTATTTT. This encodes CASSVLAGSDTQYF.

A remark on this clone: A junction boundary mismatches the germline segment, possibly from a read error. V and J are TRBV7-9 and TRBJ1-4; TRBD1 matches at 8 bases. CDR1 and CDR2 (germline): SEHNR, FQNEAQ (reference sequence). This CDR3 contains 19 residues. This CDR3 reads CASSVASGGQGAANEKLFF. CDR3 nucleotide sequence: TGTGCCAGCAGCGTAGCCTCTGGGGGGCAGGGGGCAGCTAATGAAAAACTGTTTTTT.